These 30 T cell receptor beta chains originate from one sample sequenced in a study of CD8+ T cells in alopecia areata. The treatment: oral pan-JAK inhibitor, 5-10 mg twice daily. cDNA prepared by RNA extraction and subsequent reverse transcription served as the template for sequencing. The protocol was immunoSEQ multiplex PCR, while the TCRdb copy is restricted to in-frame clones and leaves out a portion. The sample has about 250,000 clones, roughly 60% seen once. The sample consisted of CD4+ T cells sorted from blood, taken between weeks 51 and 54, from a patient treated with tofacitinib. Receptors originate from a human donor with alopecia areata.

V is TRBV30 and J is TRBJ1-4; D is ambiguous. The CDR3 sequence is 13 residues long. The ends were cut back, 2 bases at V and 8 bases at J, with 12 bases in the middle. Per germline, CDR1 GTSNPN and CDR2 SVGIG (reference sequence). CDR3 protein: CAWSSSQTEKLFF. The DNA of the CDR3 is TGTGCCTGGAGTAGTAGTCAGACCGAAAAACTGTTTTTT.

The rearrangement uses TRBV5-1 and TRBJ2-7, with D uncertain. Trimming cost V 1 base and J 7 bases, with 6 bases left between them. The germline CDR1 and CDR2 sequences are SGHRS and YFSETQ. The CDR3 totals 11 residues. DNA of the CDR3: TGCGCCAGCAGCTTGTCTGAAGAGCAGTACTTC. This encodes CASSLSEEQYF.

This clone was observed a handful of times. This chain uses TRBV7-8 with TRBJ1-2; D not certain. Germline V gene data show CDR1 as SGHVS and CDR2 as FQNEAQ. This CDR3 spans 16 amino acids. Trimming pared 1 base from V and 0 bases from J, leaving 12 bases between. CDR3 protein: CASSLGRGRSNYGYTF. CDR3 nucleotide sequence: TGTGCCAGCAGCTTAGGGAGAGGACGGTCTAACTATGGCTACACCTTC.

This chain uses TRBV4-1 with TRBJ1-6; maybe TRBD1 (5 bases). This CDR3 has 16 amino acids. V dropped 4 bases and J dropped 12 bases, with 22 bases sitting between them. CDR1 is MGHRA and CDR2 is YSYEKL in the germline V gene. CDR3 in amino acids: CASSLVTGTSLGPLHF. In DNA form, the CDR3 reads TGCGCCAGCAGCCTTGTGACCGGGACGTCCTTGGGACCCCTCCACTTT.

This clone was seen more than once but under ten times. The chain links TRBV7-9 to TRBJ1-2; the D gene is possibly TRBD1 (6 bases). Germline-derived CDR1 and CDR2 are SEHNR and FQNEAQ (reference sequence). Trimming shortened V by 5 bases and J by 3 bases, and 10 bases separated the two germline ends. The CDR3 runs 13 residues. The DNA of the CDR3 is TGTGCCAGCAGCATAGGACAGTACTATGGCTACACCTTC. Residues: CASSIGQYYGYTF.

This chain connects TRBV7-9 to TRBJ2-5; D is possibly TRBD1 or TRBD2 (5 bases each). Germline V gives CDR1 SEHNR, CDR2 FQNEAQ (reference sequence). The ends were cut back, 7 bases at V and 5 bases at J, with 14 bases in the middle. The CDR3 runs to 13 residues. The CDR3 DNA reads TGTGCCAGCACGGGTCTGGGGGATGAGACCCAGTACTTC. It specifies CASTGLGDETQYF.

The rearrangement joins TRBV30 to TRBJ2-7, with 9 bases lining up with TRBD1. This CDR3 is 12 amino acids long. V shed 8 bases and J 4 bases; nucleotides not matched to a gene: 6. The germline V gene has CDR1 GTSNPN and CDR2 SVGIG (reference sequence). The CDR3 here is CAGGQGPYEQYF. CDR3 nucleotides: TGTGCCGGTGGACAGGGGCCTTACGAGCAGTACTTC.

This clone was observed a handful of times. This chain uses TRBV15 with TRBJ1-4, with D tentatively TRBD1 (5 bases). The germline V gene has CDR1 LNHNV and CDR2 YYDKDF (reference sequence). Trimming removed 1 base at V and 12 bases at J, with 6 bases between. The CDR3 totals 11 residues. The CDR3 bases are TGTGCCACCAGCAGAGGGGGGGAACTGTTTTTT. It is translated as CATSRGGELFF.

This chain uses TRBV29-1 with TRBJ1-4; D gene ambiguous. Germline values: CDR1 SQVTM, CDR2 ANQGSEA. The germline V and J ends were trimmed by 6 bases and 8 bases, with 13 bases remaining between them. The CDR3 consists of 12 residues. CDR3 protein: CSVRGVQEKLFF. The CDR3 DNA reads as TGCAGCGTCAGAGGTGTTCAGGAAAAACTGTTTTTT.

V gene TRBV5-1 combines with J gene TRBJ2-7, with a tentative D call TRBD1 (5 bases). The CDR3 runs 13 residues. The V end was cut by 4 bases, the J end by 3 bases, with 11 bases between. In germline, CDR1 is SGHRS, CDR2 YFSETQ. CDR3: CASSPAGNYEQYF. As DNA, the CDR3 is TGCGCCAGCAGCCCGGCAGGGAACTACGAGCAGTACTTC.

V and J are TRBV29-1 and TRBJ1-2; no reliable D call. Germline CDR1 SQVTM, CDR2 ANQGSEA. The CDR3 covers 9 residues. With 0 bases removed from V and 10 bases from J, the gap between germline ends came to 3 bases. The CDR3 spells CSVEDHYTF. The CDR3 bases are TGCAGCGTTGAAGATCACTACACCTTC. Variable domain in full (rest from reference TRBV29-1 and TRBJ1-2): SAVISQKPSRDICQRGTSLTIQCQVDSQVTMMFWYRQQPGQSLTLIATANQGSEATYESGFVIDKFPISRPNLTFSTLTVSNMSPEDSSIYLCSVEDHYTFGSGTRLTVV.

In this sample, this clone turned up a few times. The chain couples TRBV2 to TRBJ1-5; D is perhaps TRBD1 (6 bases). The V gene's germline CDR1 is SNHLY and CDR2 FYNNEI. Trimming removed 6 bases at V and 0 bases at J, with 18 bases between. This CDR3 spans 17 amino acids. The CDR3 reads CASRGDWDNYSNQPQHF. The DNA of the CDR3 is TGTGCCAGCAGAGGAGATTGGGACAATTATAGCAATCAGCCCCAGCATTTT.

The rearrangement links TRBV5-4 to TRBJ2-5; D call uncertain. The CDR3 spans 13 residues. The germline V gene has CDR1 SGHNT and CDR2 YYREEE (reference sequence). Trimming took off 4 bases at V and 4 bases at J, with 11 bases between the two ends. The CDR3 spells CASSPRGGETQYF. CDR3 bases: TGTGCCAGCAGCCCTAGAGGCGGAGAGACCCAGTACTTC.

This clone has just a few counts. The chain uses TRBV10-3 and TRBJ2-1; 9 bases fit TRBD1. This CDR3 comprises 15 residues. Germline CDR1 is ENHRY and CDR2 is SYGVKD. J was trimmed by 6 bases and V by 8 bases; bases with no gene match: 11. DNA of the CDR3: TGTGCCATCCACTCCGGACAGGGGCAGAGCAATGAGCAGTTCTTC. This encodes CAIHSGQGQSNEQFF.

This clone was observed a few times. The J gene is TRBJ2-5, the V gene TRBV6-5; D possibly corresponds to TRBD1 (7 bases). Trimming removed 0 bases from V and 7 bases from J, with 9 bases in between. CDR3 length: 13 residues. The germline V gene encodes CDR1 MNHEY and CDR2 SVGAGI. The CDR3 bases are TGTGCCAGCAGTTACTCTCAGGGGGGGACCCAGTACTTC. This translates into CASSYSQGGTQYF.

This clone has just a few counts. The chain employs TRBV29-1 and TRBJ1-2, with 7 bases lining up with TRBD1. V dropped 7 bases and J dropped 3; count of bases not matched to a gene: 14. Germline V lookup: CDR1 SQVTM, CDR2 ANQGSEA. CDR3 length: 15 residues. As DNA, the CDR3 is TGCAGCGCCCCGACAGGGAGTATACCTGACTATGGCTACACCTTC. Translating gives CSAPTGSIPDYGYTF.

The CDR3 sequence: CASSVEERLQETQYF. The CDR3 nucleotides are TGTGCCAGCAGCGTAGAAGAGCGCCTCCAAGAGACCCAGTACTTC. This rearrangement joins TRBV9 to TRBJ2-5, with D hard to call. The CDR3 has 15 amino acids. Germline V lookup: CDR1 SGDLS, CDR2 YYNGEE. Deletions cut 0 bases from V and 1 base from J, with 10 bases between.

The V gene is TRBV2, the J gene TRBJ2-6; D uncertain. Germline values: CDR1 SNHLY, CDR2 FYNNEI. Trimming removed 4 bases from V and 0 bases from J, with 4 bases in between. The CDR3 extends over 14 amino acids. Here the CDR3 DNA reads TGTGCCAGCAGTGTTAACTCTGGGGCCAACGTCCTGACTTTC. This gives the protein CASSVNSGANVLTF.

This clone was counted between two and nine times. The chain couples TRBV9 to TRBJ1-5; D gene unclear. Germline V lookup: CDR1 SGDLS, CDR2 YYNGEE. The CDR3 has 15 amino acids. The V and J ends lost 2 bases and 2 bases respectively, with 11 bases between them. The CDR3 loop reads CASSVDPQGNQPQHF. As DNA, the CDR3 is TGTGCCAGCAGCGTGGACCCCCAGGGCAATCAGCCCCAGCATTTT.

To note about this clone: In the same sample, other DNA sequences code for this CDR3. Here the CDR3 DNA reads TGTGCCAGCAGTGGGACAGGAGGACAGCCCCAGCATTTT. Its translation: CASSGTGGQPQHF. The chain links TRBV6-5 to TRBJ1-5; 8 positions match TRBD1. CDR1 is MNHEY, CDR2 SVGAGI, per germline. The CDR3 runs 13 residues. V trimming: 5 bases; J trimming: 7 bases; junction bases outside the gene matches: 4.

The chain uses TRBV5-6 and TRBJ2-5, with 10 bases lining up with TRBD1. The trim removed 2 bases at V and 4 bases at J, leaving 2 bases unmatched. Germline loops: CDR1 SGHDT, CDR2 YYEEEE. The CDR3 covers 14 residues. DNA for the CDR3: TGTGCCAGCAGCTTTGGACAGGGGGGAGAGACCCAGTACTTC. It specifies CASSFGQGGETQYF. Supplemented by reference TRBV5-6 and TRBJ2-5, the full variable domain reads DAGVTQSPTHLIKTRGQQVTLRCSPKSGHDTVSWYQQALGQGPQFIFQYYEEEERQRGNFPDRFSGHQFPNYSSELNVNALLLGDSALYLCASSFGQGGETQYFGPGTRLLVL.

The chain joins TRBV30 to TRBJ1-1; no firm D call. Trimming shortened V by 3 bases and J by 4 bases, and 9 bases separated the two germline ends. The CDR3 totals 12 residues. Germline V gene data show CDR1 as GTSNPN and CDR2 as SVGIG (reference sequence). The CDR3 nucleotides are TGTGCCTGGAGCCGCGATGCCACTGAAGCTTTCTTT. Its protein is CAWSRDATEAFF.

This sequence joins TRBV6-6 and TRBJ2-7, with D hard to call. V was clipped by 1 base and J by 2 bases, with 9 bases between them. CDR1 and CDR2 (germline): MNHNY, SVGAGI (reference sequence). This CDR3 has 14 amino acids. CDR3 nucleotide sequence: TGTGCCAGCAGTTACTATGGTCCCACCTACGAGCAGTACTTC. It is translated as CASSYYGPTYEQYF.

V and J are TRBV29-1 and TRBJ1-1; perhaps TRBD1 as D (5 bases). V shed 6 bases and J shed 1 base, with 12 bases lying between them. The CDR3 length is 13 residues. CDR1 is SQVTM, CDR2 ANQGSEA, per germline. In DNA form, the CDR3 reads TGCAGCGTCGCGGGACGGACGAACACTGAAGCTTTCTTT. The encoded protein is CSVAGRTNTEAFF.

The rearrangement uses TRBV29-1 and TRBJ2-3; D call uncertain. V was clipped by 4 bases and J by 2 bases, with 10 bases between them. CDR1 and CDR2 from the germline V gene are SQVTM and ANQGSEA. There are 13 residues in the CDR3. The DNA for the CDR3 is TGCAGCGTTGGGGCGGAAAACACAGATACGCAGTATTTT. Protein: CSVGAENTDTQYF.

Worth noting for this clone: Other DNA sequences in the sample encode the same CDR3. V gene TRBV7-2 combines with J gene TRBJ1-5, with TRBD1 matching over 7 bases. Losses at the gene ends were 2 bases for V and 1 base for J; bases not matched to a gene: 2. This CDR3 is 15 amino acids long. Per germline, CDR1 SGHTA and CDR2 FQGNSA. In DNA, the CDR3 is TGTGCCAGCAGCTTACAGGGGGGAAGCAATCAGCCCCAGCATTTT. Protein product: CASSLQGGSNQPQHF. Filled out from reference TRBV7-2 and TRBJ1-5, the complete variable domain reads GAGVSQSPSNKVTEKGKDVELRCDPISGHTALYWYRQSLGQGLEFLIYFQGNSAPDKSGLPSDRFSAERTGGSVSTLTIQRTQQEDSAVYLCASSLQGGSNQPQHFGDGTRLSIL.

In this sample, this clone turned up a few times. The chain carries TRBV4-1 and TRBJ1-2, with D possibly TRBD1 on 6 matching bases. CDR1 is MGHRA, CDR2 YSYEKL, per germline. The CDR3 runs 16 residues. V was clipped by 1 base and J by 4 bases, with 16 bases between them. The CDR3 coding sequence is TGCGCCAGCAGCCAAGGAGGAACAGGGAGATTCTATGGCTACACCTTC. Residues: CASSQGGTGRFYGYTF.

V gene TRBV2 combines with J gene TRBJ2-5; D unclear. The CDR3 totals 13 residues. Germline CDR1 SNHLY, CDR2 FYNNEI. Trimming left V 4 bases short and J 2 bases short, with 8 bases between. The CDR3 DNA follows: TGTGCCAGCAGTGCTAGACAACAAGAGACCCAGTACTTC. This codes for CASSARQQETQYF. Full variable domain (rest looked up from reference TRBV2 and TRBJ2-5): EPEVTQTPSHQVTQMGQEVILRCVPISNHLYFYWYRQILGQKVEFLVSFYNNEISEKSEIFDDQFSVERPDGSNFTLKIRSTKLEDSAMYFCASSARQQETQYFGPGTRLLVL.

Many counts were recorded for this clone. This chain connects TRBV7-8 to TRBJ2-2, with a possible D match to TRBD2 (6 bases). CDR1 and CDR2 from the germline V gene are SGHVS and FQNEAQ. Trimming pared 5 bases from V and 1 base from J, leaving 17 bases between. This CDR3 has 17 amino acids. The CDR3 reads CASSPINAGQNTGELFF. CDR3 DNA: TGTGCCAGCAGCCCCATAAACGCGGGGCAGAACACCGGGGAGCTGTTTTTT.

CDR3 DNA sequence: TGTGCCTGGAGTTCCCAGGGATTCAGCTCCTATAATTCACCCCTCCACTTT. Amino acids: CAWSSQGFSSYNSPLHF. The V call is TRBV30, the J call TRBJ1-6; D may be TRBD1 (5 bases). V shed 2 bases and J shed 0 bases, with 14 bases lying between them. The germline CDR1 and CDR2 sequences are GTSNPN and SVGIG (reference sequence). The CDR3 has 17 amino acids.